The entry that follows covers one T cell receptor (beta chain) sequence. These data belong to a study of OX40 agonist ivuxolimab in advanced cancers. The CDR3 is 14 residues long. V was shortened by 3 bases and J by 1 base, with 10 bases between the two germline ends. CDR1 is MDHEN, CDR2 SYDVKM, per germline. Sequencing used immunoSEQ multiplex PCR; TCRdb keeps in-frame clones, though not all of them. This sample has some 53,000 clones, with 94% found just once. Sequenced material: CD4+ or CD8+ T cells sorted from blood, taken in a trial of the OX40 agonist ivuxolimab. The TCR was taken from an adult with an advanced solid tumor such as melanoma, head and neck, liver or kidney cancer. This rearrangement joins TRBV28 to TRBJ2-7, with D possibly being TRBD1 (5 bases). The CDR3 DNA reads TGTGCCAGCAGTTTTCGGCCAGGGTCCTACGAGCAGTACTTC. Its protein product is CASSFRPGSYEQYF.